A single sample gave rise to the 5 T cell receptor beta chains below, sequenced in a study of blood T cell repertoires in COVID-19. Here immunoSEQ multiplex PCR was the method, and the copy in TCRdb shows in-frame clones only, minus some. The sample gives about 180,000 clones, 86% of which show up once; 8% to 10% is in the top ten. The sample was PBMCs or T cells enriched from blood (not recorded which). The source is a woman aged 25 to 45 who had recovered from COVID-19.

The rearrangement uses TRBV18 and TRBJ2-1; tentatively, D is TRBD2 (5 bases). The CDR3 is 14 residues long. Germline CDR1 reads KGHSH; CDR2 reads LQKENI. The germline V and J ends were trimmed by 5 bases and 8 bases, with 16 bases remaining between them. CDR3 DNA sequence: TGTGCCAGCTCATTGTGCCGTGCGAGGGATGAGCAGTTCTTC. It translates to CASSLCRARDEQFF. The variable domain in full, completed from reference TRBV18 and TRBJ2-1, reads NAGVMQNPRHLVRRRGQEARLRCSPMKGHSHVYWYRQLPEEGLKFMVYLQKENIIDESGMPKERFSAEFPKEGPSILRIQQVVRGDSAAYFCASSLCRARDEQFFGPGTRLTVL.

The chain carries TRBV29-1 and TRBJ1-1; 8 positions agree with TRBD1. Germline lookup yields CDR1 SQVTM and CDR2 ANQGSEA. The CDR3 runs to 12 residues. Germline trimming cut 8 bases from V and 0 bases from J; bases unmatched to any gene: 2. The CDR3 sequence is CSSGGMNTEAFF. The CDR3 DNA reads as TGCAGCTCAGGGGGCATGAACACTGAAGCTTTCTTT.

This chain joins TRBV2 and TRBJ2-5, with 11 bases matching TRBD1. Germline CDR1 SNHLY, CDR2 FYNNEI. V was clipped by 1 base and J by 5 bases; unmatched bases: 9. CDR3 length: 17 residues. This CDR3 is CASSEVAGTGGTETQYF. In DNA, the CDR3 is TGTGCCAGCAGTGAAGTAGCCGGGACAGGGGGTACGGAGACCCAGTACTTC.

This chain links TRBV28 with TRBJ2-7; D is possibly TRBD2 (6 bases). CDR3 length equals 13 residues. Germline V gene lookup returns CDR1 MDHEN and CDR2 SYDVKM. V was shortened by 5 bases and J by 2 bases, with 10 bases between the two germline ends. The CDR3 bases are TGTGCCAGCAGTCCTCGGGAGACCTACGAGCAGTACTTC. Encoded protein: CASSPRETYEQYF.

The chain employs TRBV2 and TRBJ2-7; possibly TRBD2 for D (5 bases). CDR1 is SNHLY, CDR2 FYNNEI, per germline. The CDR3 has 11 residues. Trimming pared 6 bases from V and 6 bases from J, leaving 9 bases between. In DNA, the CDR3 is TGTGCCAGCAGCTTAGAGGGCGAGCAGTACTTC. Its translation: CASSLEGEQYF.